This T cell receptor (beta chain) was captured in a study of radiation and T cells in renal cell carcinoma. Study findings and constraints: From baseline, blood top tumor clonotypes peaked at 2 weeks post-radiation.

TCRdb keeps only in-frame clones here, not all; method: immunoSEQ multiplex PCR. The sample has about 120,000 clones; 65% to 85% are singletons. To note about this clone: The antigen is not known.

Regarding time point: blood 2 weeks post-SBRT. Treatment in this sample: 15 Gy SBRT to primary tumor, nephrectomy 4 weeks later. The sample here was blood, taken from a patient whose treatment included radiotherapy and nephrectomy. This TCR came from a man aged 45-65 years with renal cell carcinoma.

In nucleotides, the CDR3 is TGTGCCAGCAGACGAGGGACAGGGACCTATGGCTACACCTTC. Its translation is CASRRGTGTYGYTF. The gene calls are TRBV6-6 and TRBJ1-2, with 9 bases that match TRBD1. The CDR3 consists of 14 residues. Germline V lookup: CDR1 MNHNY, CDR2 SVGAGI (reference sequence). V was clipped by 6 bases and J by 4 bases; unmatched bases: 6.